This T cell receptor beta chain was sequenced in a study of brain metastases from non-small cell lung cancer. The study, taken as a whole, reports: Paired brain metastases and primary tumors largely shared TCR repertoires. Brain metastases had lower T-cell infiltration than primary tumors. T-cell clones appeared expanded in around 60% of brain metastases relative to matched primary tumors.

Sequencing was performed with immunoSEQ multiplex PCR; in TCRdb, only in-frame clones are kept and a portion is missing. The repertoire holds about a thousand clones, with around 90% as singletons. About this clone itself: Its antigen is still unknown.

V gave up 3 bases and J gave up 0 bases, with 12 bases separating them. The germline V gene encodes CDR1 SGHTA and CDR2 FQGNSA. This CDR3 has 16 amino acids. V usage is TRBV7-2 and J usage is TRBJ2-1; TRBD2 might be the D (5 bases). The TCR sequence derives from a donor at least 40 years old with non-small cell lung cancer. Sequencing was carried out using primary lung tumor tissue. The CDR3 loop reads CASSLEDLNSYNEQFF. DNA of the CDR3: TGTGCCAGCAGCTTGGAGGACCTAAACTCCTACAATGAGCAGTTCTTC.